This TCR beta chain was obtained from a study of early stage breast cancer tumors. The overall study: Samples were sequenced at approximately 9.5-fold average coverage.

For this clone: Its target is unknown.

The V and J ends lost 2 bases and 2 bases respectively, with 16 bases between them. This CDR3 is 17 amino acids long. Germline values: CDR1 SQVTM, CDR2 ANQGSEA. Findings of the study overall: Chain pairing and CD4, CD8 or FOXP3 expression were not captured.

Only in-frame clones appear in the TCRdb table, and some are missing; sequencing was by immunoSEQ multiplex PCR. The sample holds over 25,000 clones, roughly 78% seen once. Sequenced input: blood. The sequence was obtained from a person between 60 and 70 years old with breast cancer. J is TRBJ2-6 and V is TRBV29-1; D not resolved. This CDR3 reads CSVEPMLLAAGANVLTF. The CDR3 DNA reads TGCAGCGTTGAACCCATGTTGTTAGCTGCTGGGGCCAACGTCCTGACTTTC.